A selection of T cell receptor beta chains follows, all from one sample in a study of T-cell reconstitution after alpha-beta-depleted transplantation in children. TCRdb passed the PCR reads through MiXCR, listing each CDR3 protein once. This table has some 500,000 distinct CDR3 sequences, about 16% appearing once. The sample was PBMCs from the stem cell graft donor, taken from the stem cell graft. These receptors were obtained from a human donor who donated a stem cell graft to a child with acute lymphoblastic leukemia. Both conserved end residues are part of each CDR3. The order of the fields is D gene, J gene, clone size, V gene, CDR3 protein, CDR3 DNA. A D gene is named only where the DNA matches it firmly. Not all rows give a size; the values are once, few, many and, for expanded clones, a class.

-	TRBJ1-1	-	TRBV5-1	CASSLEPAAEAFF	TGCGCCAGCAGCTTGGAACCGGCAGCTGAAGCTTTCTTT
TRBD2	TRBJ2-7	-	TRBV5-1	CASRPSGSKWTAYEQYF	TGCGCCAGCAGACCTAGCGGGAGTAAATGGACGGCCTACGAGCAGTACTTC
-	TRBJ2-7	-	TRBV3-1	CASSLGTESYEQYF	TGTGCCAGCAGCCTGGGTACAGAGTCCTACGAGCAGTACTTC
TRBD1	TRBJ2-7	many	TRBV7-7	CASSLARGPYEQYF	TGTGCCAGCAGCTTAGCAAGGGGGCCATACGAGCAGTACTTC
-	TRBJ2-5	-	TRBV11-2	CASSLWHTETQYF	TGTGCCAGCAGCTTATGGCATACAGAGACCCAGTACTTC
-	TRBJ2-7	few	TRBV20-1	CSARADYEQYF	TGCAGTGCTAGAGCCGACTACGAGCAGTACTTC
TRBD2	TRBJ2-3	-	TRBV5-1	CASSLEGTNGDTQYF	TGCGCCAGCAGCTTGGAAGGGACTAACGGAGATACGCAGTATTTT
-	TRBJ1-5	-	TRBV6-5	CASSYKGLSNQPQHF	TGTGCCAGCAGTTACAAGGGGTTAAGCAATCAGCCCCAGCATTTT
TRBD1	TRBJ2-2	-	TRBV20-1	CSALGQGATGELFF	TGCAGTGCTTTGGGGCAGGGGGCTACCGGGGAGCTGTTTTTT
TRBD1	TRBJ1-6	-	TRBV5-1	CATSTGDSSPLHF	TGCGCCACCTCAACAGGGGACTCTTCACCCCTCCACTTT
-	TRBJ1-2	-	TRBV5-1	CASSGRGKNYGYTF	TGCGCCAGCAGCGGCAGGGGAAAGAACTATGGCTACACCTTC
-	TRBJ2-1	once	TRBV27	CASSWSENYNEQFF	TGTGCCAGCAGTTGGTCTGAAAACTACAATGAGCAGTTCTTC
TRBD2	TRBJ2-2	-	TRBV7-9	CASSISLAGEYTGELFF	TGTGCCAGCAGCATCTCACTAGCGGGAGAGTACACCGGGGAGCTGTTTTTT
TRBD1	TRBJ1-2	few	TRBV5-1	CASSFTRDRVNYGYTF	TGCGCCAGCAGCTTTACCCGGGACAGGGTGAACTATGGCTACACCTTC
TRBD1	TRBJ1-4	-	TRBV7-2	CASSGRTGRANEKLFF	TGTGCCAGCAGCGGGCGGACAGGGCGGGCTAATGAAAAACTGTTTTTT
-	TRBJ2-1	few	TRBV7-8	CASSLALGSYASSYNEQFF	TGTGCCAGCAGCTTAGCGCTCGGCAGTTATGCGAGCTCCTACAATGAGCAGTTCTTC
TRBD1	TRBJ1-1	-	TRBV9	CASSATPGTDGRNTEAFF	TGTGCCAGCAGCGCTACCCCCGGGACAGACGGCCGTAACACTGAAGCTTTCTTT
-	TRBJ1-1	few	TRBV6-1	CASSAPDRAFF	TGTGCCAGCAGTGCTCCGGACCGCGCTTTCTTT
-	TRBJ2-6	-	TRBV3-1	CASSQQSSGANVLTF	TGTGCCAGCAGCCAACAGAGCTCTGGGGCCAACGTCCTGACTTTC
TRBD2	TRBJ2-3	-	TRBV5-1	CASSLTLAGYNTQYF	TGCGCCAGCAGCTTGACACTAGCGGGATATAATACGCAGTATTTT
-	TRBJ2-2	few	TRBV6-1	CASRPGPKNPRELFF	TGTGCCAGCAGGCCGGGCCCTAAAAACCCCCGGGAGCTGTTTTTT
-	TRBJ2-1	few	TRBV6-5	CASALFSVDEQFF	TGTGCCAGCGCGTTATTTAGCGTCGACGAGCAGTTCTTC
-	TRBJ2-1	few	TRBV5-1	CASSGRDRRDDIYNEQFF	TGCGCCAGCAGCGGGAGGGACAGGCGGGACGATATATACAATGAGCAGTTCTTC
-	TRBJ2-7	-	TRBV9	CASSNSGGQQYF	TGTGCCAGCAGCAATTCCGGGGGGCAGCAGTACTTC
-	TRBJ2-1	many	TRBV29-1	CSASYLTNEQFF	TGCAGCGCTAGTTACTTGACCAATGAGCAGTTCTTC
TRBD2	TRBJ2-1	few	TRBV24-1	CATSDRTSGAAYNEQFF	TGTGCCACCAGTGATCGGACTAGCGGGGCGGCTTACAATGAGCAGTTCTTC
TRBD2	TRBJ2-7	-	TRBV20-1	CSARDLAGVSLEQYF	TGCAGTGCTAGGGACCTAGCGGGAGTAAGTCTCGAGCAGTACTTC
TRBD1	TRBJ2-7	-	TRBV7-9	CASSPRTGGDEQYF	TGTGCCAGCAGCCCTCGGACAGGGGGCGACGAGCAGTACTTC
TRBD1	TRBJ2-3	many	TRBV5-5	CASSLAGGGDTQYF	TGTGCCAGCAGCTTGGCAGGGGGCGGCGATACGCAGTATTTT
TRBD1	TRBJ1-1	few	TRBV20-1	CSARPGDRMNTEAFF	TGCAGTGCTAGACCCGGGGACAGGATGAACACTGAAGCTTTCTTT
-	TRBJ2-2	-	TRBV20-1	CSAQRGRYTGELFF	TGCAGTGCCCAAAGGGGGAGATACACCGGGGAGCTGTTTTTT
-	TRBJ2-7	-	TRBV20-1	CSARGSSIYEQYF	TGCAGTGCTAGGGGTTCATCGATCTACGAGCAGTACTTC
TRBD2	TRBJ2-4	many	TRBV6-1	CASTSGRLLAKNIQYF	TGTGCCAGCACGAGCGGGAGGTTACTAGCCAAAAACATTCAGTACTTC
-	TRBJ1-1	-	TRBV5-6	CASSFQRWENTEAFF	TGTGCCAGCAGCTTTCAAAGATGGGAGAACACTGAAGCTTTCTTT
TRBD1	TRBJ1-4	-	TRBV7-2	CASSQDRGREKLFF	TGTGCCAGCAGTCAGGACAGGGGGCGCGAAAAACTGTTTTTT
-	TRBJ2-1	few	TRBV4-1	CASSQDYSYNEQFF	TGCGCCAGCAGCCAGGACTATTCCTACAATGAGCAGTTCTTC
-	TRBJ2-1	many	TRBV6-1	CASSPPAGASSYNEQFF	TGTGCCAGCAGTCCCCCGGCAGGGGCTAGCTCCTACAATGAGCAGTTCTTC
-	TRBJ1-1	-	TRBV19	CASKTDSFYTEAFF	TGTGCCAGTAAAACCGACAGTTTCTACACTGAAGCTTTCTTT
-	TRBJ2-3	few	TRBV21-1	CASSKNRVAGENPTSTDTQYF	TGTGCCAGCAGCAAAAACAGAGTAGCGGGGGAAAACCCAACTAGCACAGATACGCAGTATTTT
TRBD1	TRBJ1-2	once	TRBV3-1	CASSQETGTDGYTF	TGTGCCAGCAGCCAAGAGACAGGGACGGATGGCTACACCTTC
-	TRBJ1-1	-	TRBV19	CASSGLWRASNTEAFF	TGTGCCAGTAGCGGGTTGTGGAGGGCCTCGAACACTGAAGCTTTCTTT
TRBD2	TRBJ2-2	-	TRBV29-1	CSVEDWTSGHTGELFF	TGCAGCGTTGAAGATTGGACTAGCGGGCACACCGGGGAGCTGTTTTTT
-	TRBJ1-1	-	TRBV3-1	CASSQDRRGLGTEAFF	TGTGCCAGCAGCCAAGATCGACGAGGGCTGGGCACTGAAGCTTTCTTT
-	TRBJ2-5	few	TRBV7-9	CASSFEPRETQYF	TGTGCCAGCAGCTTCGAACCTAGGGAGACCCAGTACTTC
-	TRBJ1-5	many	TRBV5-1	CASSHRGNQPQHF	TGCGCCAGCAGCCACCGGGGGAATCAGCCCCAGCATTTT
-	TRBJ1-4	-	TRBV11-1	CASSFPLRGIATNEKLFF	TGTGCCAGCAGCTTCCCCCTGAGAGGGATCGCAACTAATGAAAAACTGTTTTTT
-	TRBJ2-7	many	TRBV29-1	CSVEGPSGVEQYF	TGCAGCGTTGAAGGTCCCTCCGGGGTGGAGCAGTACTTC
TRBD2	TRBJ2-7	-	TRBV24-1	CATSDSGNEQYF	TGTGCCACCAGTGATAGCGGGAACGAGCAGTACTTC
TRBD2	TRBJ2-1	few	TRBV11-2	CASIVLAGGFNEQFF	TGTGCCAGCATCGTACTAGCGGGAGGATTCAATGAGCAGTTCTTC
TRBD1	TRBJ1-6	-	TRBV3-1	CASREQGAWWNSPLHF	TGTGCCAGCAGGGAACAGGGGGCTTGGTGGAATTCACCCCTCCACTTT
-	TRBJ2-1	-	TRBV7-9	CASAGQLHNEQFF	TGTGCCAGCGCGGGCCAGTTACACAATGAGCAGTTCTTC
TRBD2	TRBJ2-1	-	TRBV5-1	CASKPGLVGRNEQFF	TGCGCCAGCAAACCGGGACTAGTGGGCCGCAATGAGCAGTTCTTC
-	TRBJ1-1	few	TRBV7-9	CASSPRDTWNTEAFF	TGTGCCAGCAGCCCCAGGGACACCTGGAACACTGAAGCTTTCTTT
-	TRBJ1-4	-	TRBV5-1	CASSWGHPGEKLFF	TGCGCCAGCAGCTGGGGACACCCCGGTGAAAAACTGTTTTTT
-	TRBJ2-1	few	TRBV10-3	CAISPSTNEQFF	TGTGCCATCAGCCCCTCTACCAATGAGCAGTTCTTC
-	TRBJ2-3	-	TRBV12-3/TRBV12-4	CASSPIGDTQYF	TGTGCCAGCAGTCCAATAGGGGATACGCAGTATTTT
-	TRBJ2-7	few	TRBV20-1	CSARAGPGAYEQYF	TGCAGTGCTAGGGCCGGGCCGGGGGCCTACGAGCAGTACTTC
TRBD2	TRBJ2-3	-	TRBV2	CARTGSGSGPDTQYF	TGTGCCAGAACAGGGAGCGGGAGTGGCCCAGATACGCAGTATTTT